The present T cell receptor (beta chain) was sequenced within a study of cytotoxic CD8 clonotypes in ibrutinib-treated CLL. Study-level information: A mean of roughly 260,000 productive templates and over 75,000 productive rearrangements was obtained per sample.

This CDR3 has 13 amino acids. Germline V gives CDR1 SGHTA, CDR2 FQGTGA. The V end lost 4 bases, the J end lost 6 bases, and 10 bases lay between the germline ends. The table lists this clone with a count of one. The antigen is not known. Libraries were prepared by immunoSEQ multiplex PCR; TCRdb keeps only in-frame clonotypes and omits some of them. This sample has approximately 300,000 clones, with about 80% found just once. Study-level findings and limits: Clonality grew at ibrutinib response; at progression, it decreased back toward baseline. Progressing patients had sampling times that differed from those of sustained-remission patients.

Source: PBMCs, taken before ibrutinib treatment. This rearrangement joins TRBV7-3 to TRBJ2-1; D not certain. This sequence originates from a human donor with chronic lymphocytic leukemia. The DNA for the CDR3 is TGTGCCAGCAGCTCCCCGGGTTCCAATGAGCAGTTCTTC. Translated, it gives CASSSPGSNEQFF.